This T cell receptor beta chain was identified in a study of identical twins. Using its own MiXCR run on the 5' RACE reads, TCRdb lists one record per CDR3 protein. The table shows 700,000 to 950,000 distinct CDR3 sequences, with around 12% occurring only once. The CDR3 is 14 amino acids. The germline V gene encodes CDR1 SGHRS and CDR2 YFSETQ. After removal of 5 bases from V and 5 bases from J, the junction contained 6 bases not matched to a gene. The sample holds many counts of this clonotype. The antigen remains undetermined. Study-wide results and caveats: The presence of invariant MAIT and iNKT cells could partly confound analyses of zero-insertion sequences.

These same records also appear under a second study, on yellow fever vaccine responses in identical twins.

The sequencing input was PBMCs. This TCR came from a woman under 30 in good health. The chain has TRBV5-1 and TRBJ2-7, with 11 bases matching TRBD2. CDR3 loop: CASSVGSGRDEQYF. The CDR3 coding sequence is TGCGCCAGCAGTGTCGGTAGCGGGAGGGACGAGCAGTACTTC.